A selection of T cell receptor beta chains follows, all from one sample in a study of blood T cell repertoires in COVID-19. The data were produced by immunoSEQ multiplex PCR, yet TCRdb's version contains in-frame clones alone and is incomplete. The sample yields about 100,000 clones, around four fifths seen once. The sample was peripheral blood. The receptors here all came from a man between 65 and 79 years old with active or convalescent COVID-19. Both conserved end residues are part of each CDR3. The D gene is left open where the match is weak. A clone size is listed for some rows: how often the clone was seen (once, few, many), or a class if it is expanded.

V	size	J	D	length	DNA	CDR3
TRBV19	NA	TRBJ1-5	NA	16	TGTGCCAGTAGTATCATCGCGCGGCTAAGCAATCAGCCCCAGCATTTT	CASSIIARLSNQPQHF
TRBV9	NA	TRBJ2-5	TRBD1	14	TGTGCCAGCAGCGCGGGACAGGGAGGAGAGACCCAGTACTTC	CASSAGQGGETQYF
TRBV5-1	NA	TRBJ1-1	NA	16	TGCGCCAGCAGCTGGGGAGTAGGGGGAGCGGACACTGAAGCTTTCTTT	CASSWGVGGADTEAFF
TRBV6-2/TRBV6-3	NA	TRBJ2-5	TRBD2	14	TGTGCCAGCAGTTTCATGCGGGGGGCGGAGACCCAGTACTTC	CASSFMRGAETQYF
TRBV12-3/TRBV12-4	many	TRBJ1-3	NA	13	TGTGCCAGCAGTTTAGGCAGTGGAAACACCATATATTTT	CASSLGSGNTIYF
TRBV9	few	TRBJ2-1	TRBD2	15	TGTGCCAGCAGCCTTAGTGGGACTAGCGGCTATGAGCAGTTCTTC	CASSLSGTSGYEQFF
TRBV11-3	NA	TRBJ1-5	NA	18	TGTGCCAGCAGCATAACCCCGCCAGGGATTTTCGGTAGTCAGCCCCAGCATTTT	CASSITPPGIFGSQPQHF
TRBV5-6	NA	TRBJ2-7	TRBD1	15	TGTGCCAGCAGCTTGTATATAGGGGACAGGGACGAGCAGTACTTC	CASSLYIGDRDEQYF
TRBV7-2	NA	TRBJ2-2	TRBD2	18	TGTGCCAGCAGCTTAACCCGGACTAGCGGGAGAAACACCGGGGAGCTGTTTTTT	CASSLTRTSGRNTGELFF
TRBV28	NA	TRBJ1-1	NA	13	TGTGCCAGCAGTTTATATCGGTTCACTGAAGCTTTCTTT	CASSLYRFTEAFF
TRBV18	NA	TRBJ2-7	NA	14	TGTGCCAGCTCACTGGCAGGGAACCCATACGAGCAGTACTTC	CASSLAGNPYEQYF
TRBV9	NA	TRBJ1-2	NA	14	TGTGCCAGCAGCCCCCAGACAGCTAACTATGGCTACACCTTC	CASSPQTANYGYTF
TRBV30	NA	TRBJ2-6	NA	15	TGTGCCTGGAGTGTGTGGGGCGCTGGGGCCAACGTCCTGACTTTC	CAWSVWGAGANVLTF
TRBV2	NA	TRBJ2-2	NA	15	TGTGCCAGCAAAGCGGACAGCGTCAACACCGGGGAGCTGTTTTTT	CASKADSVNTGELFF
TRBV12-5	NA	TRBJ2-7	NA	14	TGTGCTAGTGGTTTGCAACCCGGACAGTACGAGCAGTACTTC	CASGLQPGQYEQYF
TRBV7-6	once	TRBJ2-3	TRBD2	14	TGTGCCAGCAGCTTGGCGGGGGTCACAGATACGCAGTATTTT	CASSLAGVTDTQYF
TRBV6-5	NA	TRBJ1-5	NA	13	TGTGCCAGCCAGACAGGTTCTCGCCAGCCCCAGCATTTT	CASQTGSRQPQHF
TRBV5-1	NA	TRBJ2-7	TRBD1	14	TGCGCCAGCAGCTCCGGACAGGGGGCGGGGGAGCAGTACTTC	CASSSGQGAGEQYF
TRBV25-1	NA	TRBJ1-2	NA	13	TGTGCCAGCAGTCCTGGGGGGGGCAATGGCTACACCTTC	CASSPGGGNGYTF
TRBV7-2	few	TRBJ1-6	NA	14	TGTGCCAGCAGCTGGGGCCAGGGATATTCACCCCTCCACTTT	CASSWGQGYSPLHF
TRBV25-1	NA	TRBJ1-1	NA	14	TGTGCCAGCCAAGAGGTCGGAGCTAACACTGAAGCTTTCTTT	CASQEVGANTEAFF
TRBV4-2	few	TRBJ1-2	TRBD1	16	TGTGCCAGCAGCCAGAACCCGGGACAGCCTAACTATGGCTACACCTTC	CASSQNPGQPNYGYTF
TRBV29-1	NA	TRBJ2-7	TRBD1	13	TGCAGCGTTGAAGACAGGGGGCTCTACGAGCAGTACTTC	CSVEDRGLYEQYF
TRBV29-1	NA	TRBJ2-3	NA	13	TGCAGCGTTGAAGCCCCAGACACAGATACGCAGTATTTT	CSVEAPDTDTQYF
TRBV6-6	NA	TRBJ2-7	NA	15	TGTGCCAGCAGACCCCTCGGGTCTGAAGGATACGAGCAGTACTTC	CASRPLGSEGYEQYF
TRBV30	NA	TRBJ1-6	NA	13	TGTGCCTGGAGTGTACAAGTCAATTCACCCCTCCACTTT	CAWSVQVNSPLHF
TRBV4-3	few	TRBJ2-7	NA	15	TGCGCCAGCAGCCAAGATCGGGGAGGGGGCTACGAGCAGTACTTC	CASSQDRGGGYEQYF
TRBV7-2	NA	TRBJ2-1	TRBD1	16	TGTGCCAGCAGCTACCAGACGGGACAGGGGCGCAATGAGCAGTTCTTC	CASSYQTGQGRNEQFF
TRBV2	once	TRBJ1-1	TRBD1	14	TGTGCCAGCAGAAGGGACAGGGGATATACTGAAGCTTTCTTT	CASRRDRGYTEAFF
TRBV5-5	NA	TRBJ2-7	NA	15	TGTGCCAGCAGCTTGTATTGGGGCAGAGACTACGAGCAGTACTTC	CASSLYWGRDYEQYF
TRBV7-2	NA	TRBJ1-2	NA	11	TGTGCCAGCAGCAGGGACACTGGCTACACCTTC	CASSRDTGYTF
TRBV4-3	NA	TRBJ2-7	NA	21	TGCGCCAGCAGCCAAGACGGGCCCCTACTAGGCCCGTGGGTGAGCTCCTACGAGCAGTACTTC	CASSQDGPLLGPWVSSYEQYF
TRBV5-4	NA	TRBJ1-6	NA	17	TGTGCCAGCCAGACCCGAGGGACTACCTCCTATAATTCACCCCTCCACTTT	CASQTRGTTSYNSPLHF
TRBV15	once	TRBJ2-7	TRBD2	15	TGTGCCACCAGCAGATTTAGCGGGGCCGCCTACGAGCAGTACTTC	CATSRFSGAAYEQYF
TRBV5-5	NA	TRBJ2-6	NA	14	TGTGCCAGCAGCTTCCGACAGGCGCTTAACGTCCTGACTTTC	CASSFRQALNVLTF
TRBV21-1	once	TRBJ1-1	NA	15	TGTGCCAGCACCGGGACAGGGGGGTCAGTTGGGGACGCTTTCTTT	CASTGTGGSVGDAFF
TRBV13	once	TRBJ2-1	TRBD2	14	TGTGCCAGCAGCTTTAGCGGGGGAAACAATGAGCAGTTCTTC	CASSFSGGNNEQFF
TRBV30	NA	TRBJ1-5	NA	13	TGTGCCTGGAGTGTAGGGGTCAATCAGCCCCAGCATTTT	CAWSVGVNQPQHF
TRBV7-2	NA	TRBJ1-4	NA	14	TGTGCCAGCAGCTCCCAGCCCGGGGTTGAAAAACTGTTTTTT	CASSSQPGVEKLFF
TRBV7-2	NA	TRBJ2-3	NA	14	TGTGCCAGCAGCTTAGCGCGCGCACGAGATACGCAGTATTTT	CASSLARARDTQYF
TRBV6-6	NA	TRBJ2-5	TRBD2	16	TGTGCCAGCAGTAATCCGGGACTAGCAAACCAAGAGACCCAGTACTTC	CASSNPGLANQETQYF
TRBV19	NA	TRBJ1-2	NA	14	TGTGCCAGTAGTACCCAGGCATTTAACTATGGCTACACCTTC	CASSTQAFNYGYTF
TRBV19	NA	TRBJ2-4	NA	18	TGTGCCAGTAGTATAGAGGGCGGACAGTTTCTAGCCAAAAACATTCAGTACTTC	CASSIEGGQFLAKNIQYF
TRBV2	NA	TRBJ2-7	TRBD1	15	TGTGCCAGCAGTGAACCACAGGGGGCGCGATACGAGCAGTACTTC	CASSEPQGARYEQYF
TRBV7-3	NA	TRBJ1-1	TRBD1	15	TGTGCCAGCAGCTTGGGACAGGGCCTAGGCACTGAAGCTTTCTTT	CASSLGQGLGTEAFF
TRBV5-5	NA	TRBJ2-6	NA	14	TGTGCCAGCAGAGCAGGGGCTGGGGCCAACGTCCTGACTTTC	CASRAGAGANVLTF
TRBV19	NA	TRBJ1-1	TRBD1	14	TGTGCCTCCGGGGGCAGAGGGGGCGGCACTGAAGCTTTCTTT	CASGGRGGGTEAFF
TRBV7-6	NA	TRBJ2-7	NA	15	TGTGCCAGCAGCTTAGATGCCGGGAGCTCCTACGAGCAGTACTTC	CASSLDAGSSYEQYF
TRBV10-3	NA	TRBJ2-5	NA	13	TGTGCCATCAGTGTGAACAGGGCAGAGACCCAGTACTTC	CAISVNRAETQYF